Detailed here is one TCR beta chain. Data came from immunoSEQ multiplex PCR; TCRdb stores just in-frame clones and leaves some out. The repertoire has roughly 6,000 clones, roughly four fifths of them found once; the top ten carry approximately 15%. The CDR3 is 16 amino acids. Germline V gene sequence: CDR1 SGHRS, CDR2 YFSETQ. V dropped 1 base and J dropped 3; count of bases not matched to a gene: 9. The source of the sample is a study of blood T cell repertoires in COVID-19. Study-wide context: Whether acute or convalescent, the COVID-19 samples came from the United States, Italy and Spain. T cells, B-cell-depleted T cells, or PBMCs provided the cDNA or gDNA that served as material.

The sequence was obtained from a man in his sixties with acute or convalescent COVID-19. The J gene is TRBJ2-7, the V gene TRBV5-1; 8 nucleotides match TRBD1. Specimen: peripheral blood. CDR3 nucleotide sequence: TGCGCCAGCAGCTTGTCGACCCCCGACAGGGGCTACGAGCAGTACTTC. The encoded protein is CASSLSTPDRGYEQYF.